This T cell receptor (beta chain) was retrieved from a study of T cell repertoires in ileal Crohn's disease. Study-level background: Median disease duration was approximately eight years; 35% smoked at surgery.

The method was immunoSEQ multiplex PCR; TCRdb's version includes in-frame clones alone and lacks a portion of them. Among approximately 16,000 clones listed, about 92% were seen once. This clone was seen a single time. Its antigen is unidentified. Findings of the study overall: Endoscopic recurrence occurred in every patient whose clonality exceeded 26.8%.

Stated time point: inflamed ileum from the surgical specimen. The junction had 1 base not matched to a gene; V was cut back by 4 bases and J by 1 base. CDR1 is SNHLY and CDR2 is FYNNEI in the germline V gene. The CDR3 length is 14 residues. V gene TRBV2 combines with J gene TRBJ1-2, with 9 nucleotides matching TRBD1. This receptor was taken from an adult with Crohn's disease. The source material was ileal tissue. For the CDR3, the DNA is TGTGCCAGCAGTGGGGACAGGGTTAACTATGGCTACACCTTC. This gives the protein CASSGDRVNYGYTF. Combining the CDR3 with reference TRBV2 and TRBJ1-2 gives the whole variable domain EPEVTQTPSHQVTQMGQEVILRCVPISNHLYFYWYRQILGQKVEFLVSFYNNEISEKSEIFDDQFSVERPDGSNFTLKIRSTKLEDSAMYFCASSGDRVNYGYTFGSGTRLTVV.